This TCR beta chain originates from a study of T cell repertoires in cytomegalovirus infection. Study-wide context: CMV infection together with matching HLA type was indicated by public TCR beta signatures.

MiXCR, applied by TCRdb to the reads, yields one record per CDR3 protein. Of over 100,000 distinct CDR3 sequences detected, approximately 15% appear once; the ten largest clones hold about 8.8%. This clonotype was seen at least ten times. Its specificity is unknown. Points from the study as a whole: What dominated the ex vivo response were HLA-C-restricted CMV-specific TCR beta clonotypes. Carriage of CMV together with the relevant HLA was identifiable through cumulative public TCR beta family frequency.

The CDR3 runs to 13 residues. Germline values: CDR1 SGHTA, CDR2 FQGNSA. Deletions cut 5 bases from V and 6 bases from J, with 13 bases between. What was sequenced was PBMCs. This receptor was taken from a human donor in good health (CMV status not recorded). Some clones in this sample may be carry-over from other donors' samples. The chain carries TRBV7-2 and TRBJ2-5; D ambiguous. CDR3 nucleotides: TGTGCCAGCAGCCCGACTTCCCCTAAGACCCAGTACTTC. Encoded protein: CASSPTSPKTQYF.